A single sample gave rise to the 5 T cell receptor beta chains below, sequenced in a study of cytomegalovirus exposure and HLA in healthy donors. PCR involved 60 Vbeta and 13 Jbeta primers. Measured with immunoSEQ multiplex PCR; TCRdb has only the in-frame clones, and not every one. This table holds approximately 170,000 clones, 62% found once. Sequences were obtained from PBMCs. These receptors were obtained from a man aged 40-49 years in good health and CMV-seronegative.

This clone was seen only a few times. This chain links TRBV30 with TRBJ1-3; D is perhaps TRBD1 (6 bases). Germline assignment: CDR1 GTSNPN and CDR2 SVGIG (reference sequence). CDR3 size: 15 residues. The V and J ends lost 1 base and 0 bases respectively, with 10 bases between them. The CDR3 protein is CAWSGGQSSGNTIYF. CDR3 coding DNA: TGTGCCTGGAGTGGAGGACAGAGCTCTGGAAACACCATATATTTT. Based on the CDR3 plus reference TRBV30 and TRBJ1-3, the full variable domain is SQTIHQWPATLVQPVGSPLSLECTVEGTSNPNLYWYRQAAGRGLQLLFYSVGIGQISSEVPQNLSASRPQDRQFILSSKKLLLSDSGFYLCAWSGGQSSGNTIYFGEGSWLTVV.

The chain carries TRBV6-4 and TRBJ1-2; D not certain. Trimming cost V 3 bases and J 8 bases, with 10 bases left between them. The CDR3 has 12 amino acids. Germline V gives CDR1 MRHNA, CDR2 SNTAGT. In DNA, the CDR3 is TGTGCCAGCAGTGATCTCCGGGGAGGCTACACCTTC. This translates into CASSDLRGGYTF.

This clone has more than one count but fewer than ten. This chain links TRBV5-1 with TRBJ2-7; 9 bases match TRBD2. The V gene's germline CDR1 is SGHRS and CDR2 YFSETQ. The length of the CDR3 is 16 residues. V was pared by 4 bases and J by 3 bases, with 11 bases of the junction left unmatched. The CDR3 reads CASSHARGGRDYEQYF. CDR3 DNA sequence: TGCGCCAGCAGCCACGCGCGGGGGGGCCGGGACTACGAGCAGTACTTC.

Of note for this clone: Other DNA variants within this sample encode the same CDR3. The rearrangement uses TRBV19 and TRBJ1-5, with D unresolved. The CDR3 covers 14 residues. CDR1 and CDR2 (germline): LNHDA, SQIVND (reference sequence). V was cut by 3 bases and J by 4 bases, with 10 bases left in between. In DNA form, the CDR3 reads TGTGCCAGTAGTATTAGGCAGGTAAATCAGCCCCAGCATTTT. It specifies CASSIRQVNQPQHF.

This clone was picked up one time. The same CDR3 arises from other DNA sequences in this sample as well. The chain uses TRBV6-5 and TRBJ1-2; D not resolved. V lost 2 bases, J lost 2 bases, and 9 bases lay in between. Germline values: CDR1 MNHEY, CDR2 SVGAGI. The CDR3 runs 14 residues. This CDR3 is CASSYRRENYGYTF. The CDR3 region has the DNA TGTGCCAGCAGTTACCGCCGGGAGAACTATGGCTACACCTTC.